The next 10 T cell receptor beta chains were all read from a single sample in a study of blood T cell repertoires in COVID-19. Sequencing was performed with immunoSEQ multiplex PCR; in TCRdb, only in-frame clones are kept and a portion is missing. In the table there are approximately 260,000 clones, 75% to 85% of which are singletons. Sequenced sample: peripheral blood. The receptors stem from a woman aged 60-75 years with active or convalescent COVID-19.

As to this clone: Different DNA sequences within this sample yield the same CDR3. The rearrangement joins TRBV7-2 to TRBJ1-2; the D gene is possibly TRBD1 (6 bases). The CDR3 extends over 14 amino acids. CDR1 and CDR2 (germline): SGHTA, FQGNSA. V gave up 5 bases and J gave up 5 bases, with 15 bases separating them. The CDR3 bases are TGTGCCAGCAGCCCACGGGGGGCTTGGTATGGCTACACCTTC. Its protein is CASSPRGAWYGYTF.

The chain combines TRBV19 with TRBJ2-4; a possible D gene is TRBD2 (6 bases). This CDR3 has 12 residues. The V gene lost 3 bases and the J gene lost 8 bases, with 8 bases spanning the gap. Per germline, CDR1 LNHDA and CDR2 SQIVND (reference sequence). CDR3 sequence: CASSIGGDIQYF. As DNA, the CDR3 is TGTGCCAGTAGTATTGGCGGGGACATTCAGTACTTC. The entire variable domain, with the rest obtained from reference TRBV19 and TRBJ2-4, is as follows: DGGITQSPKYLFRKEGQNVTLSCEQNLNHDAMYWYRQDPGQGLRLIYYSQIVNDFQKGDIAEGYSVSREKKESFPLTVTSAQKNPTAFYLCASSIGGDIQYFGAGTRLSVL.

This chain connects TRBV28 to TRBJ2-7; 12 nucleotides match TRBD2. In germline, CDR1 is MDHEN, CDR2 SYDVKM. The CDR3 length is 15 residues. With 7 bases clipped from V and 6 bases from J, the junction kept 10 bases outside the gene matches. CDR3 residues: CASTTPGLAGPEQYF. The CDR3 DNA sequence: TGTGCCAGCACCACACCGGGACTAGCGGGTCCCGAGCAGTACTTC. Full variable domain (remainder filled in from reference TRBV28 and TRBJ2-7): DVKVTQSSRYLVKRTGEKVFLECVQDMDHENMFWYRQDPGLGLRLIYFSYDVKMKEKGDIPEGYSVSREKKERFSLILESASTNQTSMYLCASTTPGLAGPEQYFGPGTRLTVT.

The genes are TRBV28 and TRBJ1-1; the D gene is possibly TRBD1 (5 bases). In germline, CDR1 is MDHEN, CDR2 SYDVKM. The CDR3 spans 13 residues. Trimming removed 8 bases at V and 4 bases at J, with 14 bases between. CDR3 sequence: CASAKGGVTEAFF. CDR3 nucleotides: TGTGCCAGCGCCAAGGGAGGGGTCACTGAAGCTTTCTTT.

This chain links TRBV20-1 with TRBJ1-2; 9 bases line up with TRBD1. Germline assignment: CDR1 DFQATT and CDR2 SNEGSKA (reference sequence). With 6 bases clipped from V and 2 bases from J, the junction kept 4 bases outside the gene matches. This CDR3 has 13 amino acids. This chain's CDR3 is CSASGTGNYGYTF. The DNA of the CDR3 is TGCAGTGCCAGTGGGACAGGGAACTATGGCTACACCTTC.

V and J are TRBV6-5 and TRBJ1-1; 9 bases align to TRBD1. Germline loops: CDR1 MNHEY, CDR2 SVGAGI. J was trimmed by 4 bases and V by 4 bases; bases with no gene match: 7. The CDR3 is made up of 15 amino acids. The CDR3 nucleotides read TGTGCCAGCAGTTCGGGACAGGGTGTTGTCACTGAAGCTTTCTTT. Amino acids: CASSSGQGVVTEAFF.

In DNA form, the CDR3 reads TGTGCCAGCAGGGGACAGCCTAATTCACCCCTCCACTTT. It is translated as CASRGQPNSPLHF. This chain connects TRBV12-3 or TRBV12-4 to TRBJ1-6; 7 bases align to TRBD1. The CDR3 contains 13 residues. V dropped 6 bases and J dropped 6; count of bases not matched to a gene: 2.

This chain connects TRBV2 to TRBJ2-1, with TRBD2 as a possible D gene (6 bases). This CDR3 is built from 17 residues. Between the trimmed V and J ends, which lost 1 base and 0 bases, there was a span of 13 bases. Germline V gives CDR1 SNHLY, CDR2 FYNNEI. In DNA form, the CDR3 reads TGTGCCAGCAGTGAAGGTTTTGCGGGATCCTCCTACAATGAGCAGTTCTTC. It is translated as CASSEGFAGSSYNEQFF.

This clone was seen only a few times. The genes are TRBV6-6 and TRBJ1-5, with 7 bases that match TRBD1. The CDR3 runs 18 residues. After removal of 5 bases from V and 2 bases from J, the junction contained 15 bases not matched to a gene. Germline CDR1 MNHNY, CDR2 SVGAGI (reference sequence). CDR3 in DNA: TGTGCCAGCAGTCAGGATCCGACAGGGCCATTGGGCAATCAGCCCCAGCATTTT. Amino acid sequence: CASSQDPTGPLGNQPQHF.

The chain recombines TRBV5-8 with TRBJ2-7; 11 nucleotides align to TRBD2. CDR1 and CDR2 (germline): SGHTS, YDEGEE. Trimming removed 0 bases from V and 0 bases from J; junction bases left unmatched: 14. This CDR3 has 20 amino acids. The CDR3 nucleotides are TGTGCCAGCAGCTTGGGGGCTAGCGGGGGGTTCCCGTTAAGCTCCTACGAGCAGTACTTC. Translating gives CASSLGASGGFPLSSYEQYF. The variable domain in full, with the rest retrieved from reference TRBV5-8 and TRBJ2-7, is EAGVTQSPTHLIKTRGQQATLRCSPISGHTSVYWYQQALGLGLQFLLWYDEGEERNRGNFPPRFSGRQFPNYSSELNVNALELEDSALYLCASSLGASGGFPLSSYEQYFGPGTRLTVT.